This T cell receptor (beta chain) was captured in a study of response to subunit inactivated influenza vaccine. TCRdb re-called the RT-PCR reads with MiXCR, one entry per CDR3 protein. The repertoire holds about 530,000 distinct CDR3 sequences, with roughly 10% as singletons. The CDR3 is 15 residues long. Germline CDR1 is KGHSH and CDR2 is LQKENI. Trimming took off 3 bases at V and 0 bases at J, with 12 bases between the two ends. This chain connects TRBV18 to TRBJ2-7; D is ambiguous. Sequenced here: PBMCs from blood, sampled on the day of vaccination. This TCR derives from a man aged 50 or older who received an inactivated influenza vaccine. CDR3 sequence reads: CASSPPRPGSYEQYF. The CDR3 nucleotides are TGTGCCAGCTCACCCCCGCGCCCCGGCTCCTACGAGCAGTACTTC. The whole variable domain, remainder taken from reference TRBV18 and TRBJ2-7, is NAGVMQNPRHLVRRRGQEARLRCSPMKGHSHVYWYRQLPEEGLKFMVYLQKENIIDESGMPKERFSAEFPKEGPSILRIQQVVRGDSAAYFCASSPPRPGSYEQYFGPGTRLTVT.